This T cell receptor (beta chain) was retrieved from a study of T cell clones after liver transplantation (dated by TCRdb to between 2017 and 2020). As for the study more broadly: Samples were obtained from ITN030ST, a randomized trial in which withdrawal of immunosuppression was attempted within 2 years of liver transplantation. Donor-reactive T cell clones were identified using TCRbeta sequencing after a pre-transplant mixed lymphocyte reaction and were then followed in post-transplant blood. As an antigen-independent comparator for donor-reactive sequences, third party-reactive TCRbeta sequences were also identified from pre-transplant MLRs. Three of the eight recipients were HCV-positive; the others were transplanted for non-autoimmune, non-viral indications. No induction therapy was given to the subjects, and standard immunosuppression was administered until randomization at 12-24 months post-transplant. Tolerance was defined as complete immunosuppression withdrawal for at least one year with no rise in liver enzymes beyond twice the upper limit of normal. Blood samples were collected pre-transplant, then pre-randomization ahead of withdrawal, and finally post-randomization once withdrawal had either been completed or failed. The study cohort included 8 liver transplant recipients, of whom 3 were classified as tolerant and 5 as non-tolerant. General findings and caveats noted by the study authors: A significant post-transplant decrease in circulating donor-reactive CD4 TCRbeta sequences was observed in most of the 8 subjects, irrespective of tolerance or HCV status. Because no allograft tissue specimens were available, donor-reactive T cells may have migrated into the graft instead of being deleted. After accounting for repertoire turnover, donor-reactive detection was significantly reduced in 7 of 8 subjects for CD4 and 8 of 8 for CD8. The conclusions were considered preliminary, being limited by small, heterogeneous patient numbers and non-standardized post-transplant time points. A greater decline was seen for donor-reactive sequences than for third party-reactive sequences, suggesting partial antigen-specific deletion unrelated to withdrawal success. In a couple of subjects, low numbers of available donor cells limited the measurable donor-reactive repertoire.

As for this clone: Its cognate antigen has yet to be identified. One base away there is no much larger clone; base qualities are not given.

What the time point label conveys for this sample: pre-transplant. Thawed unstimulated PBMCs were stained for CD3, CD4 and CD8 and FACS-sorted into CD3+CD4+ and CD3+CD8+ populations. All 8 studied subjects were randomized to withdrawal of immunosuppression. Genomic DNA was isolated with the Qiagen DNeasy Blood and Tissue Kit. Frozen genomic DNA underwent high-throughput TCRbeta CDR3 sequencing by immunoSEQ, including PCR amplification, mapping, bias correction and internal controls. The original pipeline was this. Only productive rearrangements were retained, with each unique TCRbeta sequence defined by its CDR3 nucleotide sequence together with its V and J gene. For a sequence to be called donor-reactive, it needed a frequency of at least 0.01% and at least 5-fold expansion in CFSE-low cells compared with unstimulated pre-transplant cells. To ensure at least 90% detection power, minimum frequency thresholds were set for each subject based on that subject's lowest-template unstimulated sample. Jensen-Shannon divergence between the top 1000 TCRbeta sequences post-transplant and pre-transplant was used to measure repertoire turnover. Changes in detection of donor-reactive sequences were tested with two-sided Fisher's exact tests. Not all clones reach the TCRdb copy of this immuneACCESS table, which keeps in-frame sequences only. Checked studies attribute under half of the gap to unresolved V genes and leave the rest unexplained. V, J and clone size reflect that table, while D and trimming were determined from the DNA. The sample contains more than 95,000 clones, roughly four fifths of them found a single time. In total, the top ten clones hold over 0.75% of the sample.

V is reduced by 3 bases and J by 6 bases, leaving a spacing of 12 bases between them. For CDR1 and CDR2, the germline V gene lists MDHEN and SYDVKM. The CDR3 has 13 amino acids, counting the end cysteine and phenylalanine. Just CDR3 DNA is preserved here, 39 bases in frame from base 1. In this chain, TRBV28 is recombined with TRBJ2-7, with the D gene not clear enough to name. Source: CD4+ T cells from blood, taken before liver transplant. The origin of this receptor is a human donor who received a liver transplant. Read as DNA, the sequence is TGTGCCAGCAGTTTTCCCGTTCCCCTCGAGCAGTACTTC. Its product reads: CASSFPVPLEQYF. With the rest looked up from the reference TRBV28 and TRBJ2-7 genes rather than sequenced, the full variable domain is DVKVTQSSRYLVKRTGEKVFLECVQDMDHENMFWYRQDPGLGLRLIYFSYDVKMKEKGDIPEGYSVSREKKERFSLILESASTNQTSMYLCASSFPVPLEQYFGPGTRLTVT.